This T cell receptor beta chain was sequenced in a study of cytomegalovirus exposure and HLA in healthy donors (dated by TCRdb to the late 2010s). The study in broad terms: According to an earlier analysis of 587 of the donors, about 179 million T cells yielded roughly 110 million unique TCR beta sequences and about 280 Gb of sequence data. The number of typed donors differed by locus: roughly 629-640 for A, B, C, DRB1 and DQB1; approximately 520 for DQA1; 606 for DPA1; and 400 to 480 for DPB1. A later analysis re-examined previously published TCR beta repertoires from several hundred donors and added high-resolution HLA genotyping to investigate patterns of TCR occurrence. Approximately 300 gigabases of sequencing data and 70 million to 95 million unique TCR sequences made up an early release that covered 640 HLA-typed donors. The study combined high-throughput TCR immunosequencing, statistical association of individual TCRs with disease status, and machine learning to predict cytomegalovirus infection status. Across around 400 genotyped donors of the cohort, an average of approximately 240,000 unique TCR beta nucleotide sequences per donor were sequenced, and roughly a sixth of those sequences were non-productive. Rather than using new phenotypic data, the later analysis identified candidate immune exposures from TCR beta sequences and from how often those sequences occurred across donors. Class I and class II HLA loci were covered by the typing at four-digit resolution. The study was designed to test whether signatures of past pathogen exposure could be identified by cataloging public T cell receptors. All discovery cohort repertoires had been generated on a single sequencing platform. Of the approximately 370 genotyped donors, less than 85% were placed in the genetic ancestry cluster associated with self-reported Caucasian donors. An earlier analysis of around 640 of the donors used high-throughput TCR beta sequencing to judge whether each TCR beta V gene segment behaved as functional or pseudogenic. Using immunosequencing, the study profiled T cell repertoires from around 670 subjects and related those repertoires to cytomegalovirus serostatus. In addition to the first cohort of roughly 700 subjects, a separate validation cohort of approximately 130 different subjects was used. Roughly five DR-DQ haplotypes were handled as single units for association and clustering because linkage in the cohort was strong. A later genetic analysis took genome-wide SNP genotypes for about 65% of the 666 donors and used that subset as a discovery cohort. Donor age, sex, ethnicity and CMV serostatus were collected together with the repertoire data. The full study reports these points: In a later analysis, most CMV-associated TCR beta chains were found to appear HLA-restricted, with HLA associations seemingly driven largely by CMV exposure. The authors suggested that the approach could potentially be generalized to other disease states and immunological phenotypes. Compared with equally common non-associated chains, HLA-associated TCR beta chains in a later analysis were more clonally expanded and had lower generation probabilities. In this cohort, only TCR beta chains were sequenced, and detectable features were limited by the absence of alpha or paired-chain data. Linkage disequilibrium might explain the correlated functional status among segregating V segments, but an unknown experimental factor could not be excluded. In a later genetic analysis, fewer N-insertions in productive TCRs were reported among donors in an Asian-associated ancestry cluster than the roughly 710-donor mean. Most TCR sequences were seen in very few donors, while some public TCRs were found in many individuals. In both the original and validation cohorts, the classifier was reported to diagnose cytomegalovirus status with high specificity and sensitivity. Because HLA typing was unavailable for some donors at each locus, only the typed subset was used in association tests. In the study, around 160 TCR beta chains were listed as associated with cytomegalovirus. A further reported finding was that TCR beta sequences accurately predicted the HLA-A and HLA-B alleles for most subjects in the first cohort. When HLA alleles, especially DR and DQ, strongly co-occurred, TCR associations were difficult to assign to individual alleles. According to a later analysis, TCR association rates differed among HLA loci, with DRB1 alleles showing the most associated TCRs and HLA-C alleles showing the fewest. A few of the identified cytomegalovirus-associated TCR beta chains were confirmed in vitro to be specific for cytomegalovirus antigens. Sequencing depth was assumed to be roughly uniform across donors in the presence/absence analyses, though that assumption may not hold. The 87-base-pair reads could not distinguish some IMGT-functional V segments, including TRBV6-2 and TRBV6-3, so those segments were excluded. CMV serostatus was the only immune exposure information available for the cohort. A cluster of highly shared sequence variants was judged likely to represent a technical artifact of the sequencing pipeline. In an earlier analysis of about 550 of the donors, most TCR beta V segments were observed in productive rearrangements about 87% or about 30% of the time, broadly matching IMGT annotations. The earlier analysis of some 560 of the donors excluded fewer than 20 rarely observed V segments, including chromosome 9 orphons, because counts were too low. In a later genetic analysis, a missense DCLRE1C variant was associated with V-gene and J-gene trimming of TCR beta chains, and the association was replicated in an independent cohort. Several of the top co-occurrence clusters appeared to be linked to parvovirus B19, influenza, CMV and Epstein-Barr virus, according to a later analysis. Specific HLA alleles were associated with about 17,000 TCR beta sequences at a false discovery rate of 0.05 in a later analysis.

Looking up the germline V gene yields CDR1 SGHDT and CDR2 YYEEEE. The CDR3 runs 15 residues from the cysteine to the phenylalanine. Only the CDR3 DNA is retained, 45 bases long and in frame from the first base. Turning to this clone: The antigen it binds to is not known. A read error may account for a junction end that differs from germline.

Receptor libraries were prepared by the immunoSEQ multiplex PCR assay. The multiplex PCR relied on a mix of 60 forward primers for TCR Vbeta segments and 13 reverse primers for TCR Jbeta segments. The CDR3 region of rearranged TCR beta genes was amplified from genomic DNA with a multiplex PCR assay. The Illumina HiSeq System was used to sequence the amplified TCR beta libraries as 87-base-pair reads. Per the source publication's procedure: A later analysis counted about 76 million unique TCR beta chains across the 670 or so repertoires, and some 11 million of these chains were shared by at least two donors. Raw reads were error-corrected and collapsed into unique sequences by a nearest-neighbor algorithm in which closely related sequences were merged to remove PCR and sequencing errors. To assign V, D and J gene segments, CDR3 sequences were aligned to IMGT reference sequences. Each retained sequence needed at least a six-nucleotide match to both a V gene segment and a J gene segment. Rearrangements were classified as productive when the CDR3 lacked stop codons and remained in frame with V and J, and all other rearrangements were classified as non-productive. Following IMGT convention, CDR3 was defined as the stretch from the second conserved V-encoded cysteine up to the conserved J-encoded phenylalanine. In an earlier analysis of approximately 500 of the donors, sequences lacking an unambiguous match to a single V gene segment were excluded. In an earlier analysis of a few hundred of the donors, V segments were called functional above 56.7% productive rearrangements and were called segregating when the between-donor standard deviation exceeded 5%. To diagnose cytomegalovirus status from the catalog of TCR beta chain sequences, a statistical classification framework was built. A later analysis assigned V and J genes by comparing TCR nucleotide sequences with IMGT/GENE-DB human TR gene sequences. The TCRdist pipeline was used in a later analysis to assign CDR3 sequences and most-parsimonious VDJ recombination scenarios. In a later analysis, each TCR beta chain was defined by its CDR3 amino acid sequence together with its V-gene family, and reads without a unique V-gene family were excluded. In a later analysis, 450 to 600 highly shared, low-generation-probability nucleotide sequences were removed to address suspected cross-contamination and a sequencing artifact. In a later analysis, a clonal expansion index was calculated for each public chain from normalized within-repertoire ranks of inferred template counts. Generation probabilities in a later analysis came from a VDJ recombination model fitted to out-of-frame rearrangements, and those results were checked against IGoR. Hypergeometric tests were used in a later analysis to score TCR-TCR, TCR-HLA and TCR-CMV co-occurrence, with a repertoire-size bias correction applied to the TCR pairs. To estimate false discovery rates, a later analysis permuted the HLA or CMV assignments 20 times. In a later analysis, co-occurring TCRs were grouped with DBSCAN, and TCRdist sequence similarity was added when clustering was performed within HLA-allele-positive subsets. Co-occurrence clustering excluded repertoires with fewer than 30,000 or more than 120,000 public chains, plus five with anomalous nucleotide sharing. The table comes from immuneACCESS by way of TCRdb, which keeps in-frame sequences with V and J called. Part of the clones is missing from these tables; in studies checked, under half for an unresolved V gene and the rest for unknown reasons. V and J calls and clone size are given by that table; D and trimming were obtained from the DNA. Counted in this sample were over 150,000 clones; roughly 80% of them appeared once. The top ten clonotypes cover 4% to 5% of the sample.

The cohort comprised fewer than 750 healthy bone marrow donors. At the time of sampling, every cohort member was nominally healthy, though immune exposures that went unrecorded were likely present. The donor tested CMV seronegative, placing the donor among the 350 or so seronegative members of the cohort. A peripheral blood sample was collected from each donor, and TCR beta sequencing was performed on peripheral blood mononuclear cells. The Qiagen DNeasy Blood Extraction Kit was used to extract genomic DNA from the blood cell samples. This receptor was identified in a man under 40 in good health and CMV-seronegative. The sequencing sample was made of PBMCs. The chain employs TRBV5-6 and TRBJ1-1, with 8 middle bases fitting TRBD1. CDR3 sequence: CAGSLTGGENTEAFF. At the DNA level, the sequence is TGTGCCGGCAGCTTAACAGGGGGGGAGAACACTGAAGCTTTCTTT.